This T cell receptor (beta chain) was captured in a study of response to subunit inactivated influenza vaccine. Broader study findings: New T cells are recruited in small numbers by each seasonal influenza vaccination, according to the authors' suggestion.

To note about this clonotype: What it recognizes is unknown.

Trimming removed 8 bases from V and 1 base from J, with 18 bases in between. CDR3 size: 15 residues. The germline V gene has CDR1 SGHRS and CDR2 YFSETQ. From the RT-PCR reads, TCRdb called clonotypes with MiXCR, one entry per CDR3 protein. The sample includes more than 600,000 distinct CDR3 sequences, about 18% of them seen just once. The chain uses TRBV5-1 and TRBJ2-5, with D possibly called TRBD1 or TRBD2 (5 bases each). Specimen: PBMCs from blood, collected around 5 days after vaccination. The origin of this receptor is a man aged 50-60 years who received an inactivated influenza vaccine. DNA of the CDR3: TGCGCCAGTGGGACCCGGGGCAGGACCCAAGAGACCCAGTACTTC. Protein: CASGTRGRTQETQYF.